Shown below are 19 T cell receptor beta chains from a single sample sequenced in a study of naive and memory T cell subsets. Ligated cDNA underwent four rounds of PCR with nested alpha and beta constant region primers and SP2. TCRdb processed the 5' RACE reads anew with MiXCR; each CDR3 protein has one entry. Here the sample spans about 62,000 distinct CDR3 sequences, around 8% being singletons. A UMI-containing oligonucleotide was joined by 3' ligation to the TCR cDNA template. These receptors all stem from a female donor in good health.

This clonotype was recorded at least ten times. The V gene is TRBV13, the J gene TRBJ1-6; TRBD1 might be the D (5 bases). Trimming left V 1 base short and J 8 bases short, with 6 bases between. The CDR3 runs to 13 residues. Per the germline V gene, CDR1 is PRHDT and CDR2 is FYEKMQ (reference sequence). CDR3 loop: CASSLEGYSPLHF. In nucleotides, the CDR3 is TGTGCCAGCAGCTTAGAGGGGTATTCACCCCTCCACTTT.

This clonotype has only a few counts. This chain links TRBV5-1 with TRBJ1-1, with 7 bases matching TRBD1. Germline loops: CDR1 SGHRS, CDR2 YFSETQ. This CDR3 region has 14 residues. V was clipped by 0 bases and J by 3 bases; unmatched bases: 2. The CDR3 bases are TGCGCCAGCAGCTTGGTGACAGGGCACACTGAAGCTTTCTTT. It translates to CASSLVTGHTEAFF.

This clonotype was seen many times. The V call is TRBV6-5, the J call TRBJ2-7; D gene unclear. V dropped 6 bases and J dropped 5 bases, with 11 bases sitting between them. The CDR3 runs to 12 residues. CDR1 and CDR2 from the germline V gene are MNHEY and SVGAGI. The CDR3 DNA reads TGTGCCAGCAGCCCCCCTTCGGACGAGCAGTACTTC. Translated: CASSPPSDEQYF.

The chain uses TRBV6-2 or TRBV6-3 and TRBJ2-7; D remains ambiguous. Deletions cut 3 bases from V and 1 base from J, with 10 bases between. Germline CDR1 and CDR2: MNHEY and SVGEGT. The CDR3 extends over 14 amino acids. DNA of the CDR3: TGTGCCAGCAGTTATTATAGCCGATCCTACGAGCAGTACTTC. It yields the protein CASSYYSRSYEQYF.

This chain joins TRBV28 and TRBJ1-2; TRBD1 agrees at 12 bases. There are 15 residues in the CDR3. Germline-derived CDR1 and CDR2 are MDHEN and SYDVKM. The V and J ends lost 5 bases and 4 bases, in that order; junction bases with no gene match: 5. Here the CDR3 DNA reads TGTGCCAGCAGTCCACCGGGACAGGGGGCCTATGGCTACACCTTC. This translates into CASSPPGQGAYGYTF.

The rearrangement uses TRBV2 and TRBJ2-1, with TRBD1 matching over 7 bases. The junction had 2 bases not matched to a gene; V was cut back by 6 bases and J by 0 bases. The CDR3 is 14 residues long. The V gene's germline CDR1 is SNHLY and CDR2 FYNNEI. The CDR3 region is CASRDRASYNEQFF. In nucleotides, the CDR3 is TGTGCCAGCAGAGACAGGGCCTCCTACAATGAGCAGTTCTTC.

V is TRBV24-1 and J is TRBJ1-4; D not certain. CDR1 is KGHDR and CDR2 is SFDVKD in the germline V gene. V dropped 4 bases and J dropped 8 bases, with 10 bases sitting between them. The CDR3 has 13 residues. The DNA for the CDR3 is TGTGCCACCAGTGACGTGAATGACGAAAAACTGTTTTTT. Protein: CATSDVNDEKLFF.

This clonotype was observed a handful of times. This chain uses TRBV6-5 with TRBJ1-1; the match to TRBD1 covers 7 bases. CDR3 length: 13 residues. Germline V gene data show CDR1 as MNHEY and CDR2 as SVGAGI. Trimming removed 5 bases from V and 6 bases from J; junction bases left unmatched: 6. The CDR3 reads CASSTGQVAEAFF. The CDR3 nucleotides read TGTGCCAGCAGTACAGGACAGGTCGCTGAAGCTTTCTTT.

This clonotype was detected only a few times. This sequence joins TRBV10-3 and TRBJ2-1; 8 nucleotides agree with TRBD2. V gave up 5 bases and J gave up 6 bases; unmatched junction bases: 12. The CDR3 covers 16 residues. In germline, CDR1 is ENHRY, CDR2 SYGVKD. This chain's CDR3 is CAISLIPGLGVNEQFF. The CDR3 DNA follows: TGTGCCATCAGTTTAATACCGGGACTAGGAGTCAATGAGCAGTTCTTC.

Many counts were recorded for this clonotype. V is TRBV20-1 and J is TRBJ1-5, with no clear D. The V end was cut by 5 bases, the J end by 1 base, with 15 bases between. CDR1 and CDR2 (germline): DFQATT, SNEGSKA (reference sequence). The CDR3 extends over 15 amino acids. In DNA form, the CDR3 reads TGCAGTGCTCGACCCCCCCCCCTGAGCAATCAGCCCCAGCATTTT. It is translated as CSARPPPLSNQPQHF.

This clonotype was seen a handful of times. The CDR3: CASSVGDGTGTSTDTQYF. As DNA, the CDR3 is TGTGCCAGCAGCGTAGGGGATGGAACCGGGACAAGCACAGATACGCAGTATTTT. This chain links TRBV9 with TRBJ2-3; tentatively, D is TRBD1 (6 bases). This CDR3 is built from 18 residues. Germline loops: CDR1 SGDLS, CDR2 YYNGEE. V lost 0 bases, J lost 0 bases, and 17 bases lay in between.

The chain employs TRBV7-2 and TRBJ2-7, with TRBD1 matching 9 bases. V lost 2 bases to trimming and J lost 3 bases; unmatched junction nucleotides: 5. Germline CDR1 and CDR2: SGHTA and FQGNSA. The CDR3 loop spans 15 amino acids. The CDR3 is CASSLTGQGIYEQYF. The CDR3 DNA is TGTGCCAGCAGCTTAACCGGACAGGGGATCTACGAGCAGTACTTC.

This clonotype was counted many times. The rearrangement uses TRBV6-2 or TRBV6-3 and TRBJ1-1; D is ambiguous. Looked up from germline, CDR1 is MNHEY and CDR2 is SVGEGT. Between the trimmed V and J ends, which lost 6 bases and 2 bases, there was a span of 16 bases. The CDR3 runs to 15 residues. Here the CDR3 reads CASRERVRPNTEAFF. DNA of the CDR3: TGTGCCAGCAGGGAGCGTGTCAGACCTAACACTGAAGCTTTCTTT.

This clonotype was seen at least ten times. The CDR3 sequence: CSVEARAGVANEQFF. The CDR3 nucleotides are TGCAGCGTTGAAGCGAGGGCGGGAGTCGCCAATGAGCAGTTCTTC. This chain connects TRBV29-1 to TRBJ2-1, with 7 bases fitting TRBD2. Germline trimming cut 1 base from V and 6 bases from J; bases unmatched to any gene: 9. Germline CDR1 is SQVTM and CDR2 is ANQGSEA. The CDR3 spans 15 residues.

This clonotype was seen more than once but under ten times. The J gene is TRBJ2-7, the V gene TRBV29-1; D may be TRBD1 (5 bases). CDR1 and CDR2 (germline): SQVTM, ANQGSEA. CDR3 length: 13 amino acids. Trimming removed 4 bases at V and 3 bases at J, with 13 bases between. The DNA of the CDR3 is TGCAGCGTTGCTCCGACAGATTACTACGAGCAGTACTTC. Translation gives CSVAPTDYYEQYF.

This sequence joins TRBV7-2 and TRBJ1-6; D is possibly TRBD1 (5 bases). Between the trimmed V and J ends, which lost 2 bases and 7 bases, there was a span of 18 bases. Germline CDR1 and CDR2: SGHTA and FQGNSA. This CDR3 is built from 17 residues. CDR3 bases: TGTGCCAGCAGCTTACGCATGGGGGGGTCAGGGAATTCACCCCTCCACTTT. Translating gives CASSLRMGGSGNSPLHF.

This clonotype was seen many times. CDR3 sequence (DNA): TGTGCCAGCGGACTTTACGAGCAGTACTTC. Translated: CASGLYEQYF. The chain is built from TRBV27 and TRBJ2-7; D may be TRBD2 (5 bases). V dropped 8 bases and J dropped 4 bases, with 6 bases sitting between them. The germline V gene has CDR1 MNHEY and CDR2 SMNVEV (reference sequence). This CDR3 spans 10 amino acids.

Comments on this clonotype: The junction shows a germline mismatch at one end, possibly a read error. The chain links TRBV13 to TRBJ1-2; perhaps TRBD1 as D (6 bases). CDR3 length: 14 amino acids. Germline V gives CDR1 PRHDT, CDR2 FYEKMQ (reference sequence). In nucleotides, the CDR3 is TGTGCCAGCAGCGTGACAGGATCTAACGATGGCTACACCTTC. Translation gives CASSVTGSNDGYTF.

This clonotype was counted between two and nine times. The chain carries TRBV6-1 and TRBJ1-4; D might be TRBD1 (5 bases). In germline, CDR1 is MNHNS, CDR2 SASEGT. V was pared by 2 bases and J by 6 bases, with 13 bases between. The CDR3 is 15 amino acids. DNA for the CDR3: TGTGCCAGCAGTGAAATGCAGGGAACCTATGAAAAACTGTTTTTT. Amino acid sequence: CASSEMQGTYEKLFF.